Each of the 23 T cell receptor beta chains below was sequenced from the same sample in a study of T cells in Graves' hyperthyroidism and ophthalmopathy. Researchers took RNA transcripts and amplified the TCR beta CDR3 regions from them. HTBI primers were used for first-round RT-PCR of the TCR CDR3. TCRdb reanalysed the multiplex PCR reads using MiXCR and keeps one entry per CDR3 protein. This sample yields more than 300,000 distinct CDR3 sequences, of which about 18% are seen a single time; 40% belongs to the top ten. The sample was blood. Receptor source: a man aged 18 to 30 with Graves' ophthalmopathy.

This clonotype was recorded many times. The chain employs TRBV6-6 and TRBJ2-7; no clear D. Germline CDR1 MNHNY, CDR2 SVGAGI (reference sequence). V lost 2 bases, J lost 0 bases, and 11 bases lay in between. The CDR3 length is 15 residues. DNA for the CDR3: TGTGCCAGCAGTTACAATCAGCCCAGCTCCTACGAGCAGTACTTC. This sequence encodes CASSYNQPSSYEQYF.

This chain connects TRBV7-9 to TRBJ2-5, with D possibly being TRBD2 (6 bases). The CDR3 sequence is 15 residues long. V was shortened by 1 base and J by 4 bases, with 13 bases between the two germline ends. Germline values: CDR1 SEHNR, CDR2 FQNEAQ (reference sequence). DNA for the CDR3: TGTGCCAGCAGCTTAGGACGGCTCGGGGGAGAGACCCAGTACTTC. Translated, it gives CASSLGRLGGETQYF.

The chain carries TRBV27 and TRBJ2-1, with unresolved D. Germline V lookup: CDR1 MNHEY, CDR2 SMNVEV (reference sequence). The CDR3 sequence is 15 residues long. Trimming removed 2 bases at V and 0 bases at J, with 8 bases between. CDR3 coding DNA: TGTGCCAGCAGTTTACCCGGGCCCTCCTACAATGAGCAGTTCTTC. It encodes CASSLPGPSYNEQFF.

This clonotype occurred a few times. The chain is built from TRBV20-1 and TRBJ1-5; no reliable D call. Germline V gene sequence: CDR1 DFQATT, CDR2 SNEGSKA (reference sequence). V dropped 6 bases and J dropped 0 bases, with 15 bases sitting between them. CDR3 length: 15 residues. CDR3 region: CSADTVTYSNQPQHF. CDR3 DNA sequence: TGCAGTGCGGATACGGTAACATATAGCAATCAGCCCCAGCATTTT.

This clonotype was observed at least ten times. The rearrangement links TRBV12-3 or TRBV12-4 to TRBJ1-6; unclear D gene. V dropped 6 bases and J dropped 6 bases, with 18 bases sitting between them. The CDR3 loop spans 16 amino acids. DNA for the CDR3: TGTGCCAGCAGCGATCGAAGGCATAGGTTTAATTCACCCCTCCACTTT. It codes for CASSDRRHRFNSPLHF.

Ten or more counts support this clonotype. The gene calls are TRBV2 and TRBJ1-1; 8 positions agree with TRBD1. CDR1 is SNHLY, CDR2 FYNNEI, per germline. The CDR3 loop spans 14 amino acids. The trim removed 8 bases at V and 1 base at J, leaving 6 bases unmatched. In DNA, the CDR3 is TGTGCCAGCTCCCGGACAGGGTGGAACACTGAAGCTTTCTTT. Encoded protein: CASSRTGWNTEAFF.

A word on this clonotype: This may arise from a read error, as a much more abundant clone is one base away. V is TRBV7-2 and J is TRBJ2-5, with D uncertain. The germline CDR1 and CDR2 sequences are SGHTA and FQGNSA. The CDR3 totals 16 residues. CDR3 DNA sequence: TGTGCCAGCGGCTTAGGCTCCAGCGCTTGGGGAGAGACCCAGTACTTC. This codes for CASGLGSSAWGETQYF.

This clonotype was seen a few times. The chain combines TRBV6-1 with TRBJ1-5; D is possibly TRBD1 (6 bases). CDR3 size: 15 residues. Deletions cut 6 bases from V and 0 bases from J, with 12 bases between. The germline CDR1 and CDR2 sequences are MNHNS and SASEGT. The CDR3 loop reads CASSPGVASNQPQHF. In DNA, the CDR3 is TGTGCCAGCAGCCCAGGGGTGGCTAGCAATCAGCCCCAGCATTTT.

This clonotype was counted ten times or more. The chain joins TRBV7-3 to TRBJ1-5; D call uncertain. V was shortened by 5 bases and J by 3 bases, with 8 bases between the two germline ends. Germline CDR1 is SGHTA and CDR2 is FQGTGA. The CDR3 contains 13 residues. CDR3 bases: TGTGCCAGCAGCCCGGAGCCCAATCAGCCCCAGCATTTT. The encoded protein is CASSPEPNQPQHF.

This clonotype was detected ten times or more. The chain combines TRBV13 with TRBJ2-2; either TRBD1 or TRBD2 may supply D (5 bases each). The CDR3 contains 15 residues. Per the germline V gene, CDR1 is PRHDT and CDR2 is FYEKMQ (reference sequence). V shed 2 bases and J shed 1 base, with 8 bases lying between them. CDR3 DNA sequence: TGTGCCAGCAGCTTACGGGGCGGGAACACCGGGGAGCTGTTTTTT. The encoded protein is CASSLRGGNTGELFF.

This clonotype was recorded many times. CDR3 in DNA: TGCGCCAGCAGCCATCCTGTGGGACAGATCTACGAGCAGTACTTC. Residues: CASSHPVGQIYEQYF. The chain employs TRBV4-1 and TRBJ2-7; TRBD1 aligns across 7 bases. J gave up 3 bases and V 3 bases, and 8 bases lay outside the gene matches. CDR1 and CDR2 (germline): MGHRA, YSYEKL. The CDR3 has 15 amino acids.

This clonotype was recorded a few times. The chain combines TRBV6-5 with TRBJ1-2; TRBD1 might be the D (5 bases). The CDR3 covers 13 residues. Germline V gene lookup returns CDR1 MNHEY and CDR2 SVGAGI. V was clipped by 4 bases and J by 6 bases, with 12 bases between them. The CDR3 sequence is CASSLSPGDGYTF. DNA for the CDR3: TGTGCCAGCAGTTTATCCCCGGGGGATGGCTACACCTTC.

The rearrangement uses TRBV3-1 and TRBJ2-1, with 9 positions matching TRBD1. CDR1 and CDR2 from the germline V gene are LGHDT and YNNKEL (reference sequence). Trimming at V came to 3 bases and at J to 5 bases, leaving 2 bases not matched to a gene. The CDR3 consists of 14 residues. The CDR3 loop reads CASSQTGGDNEQFF. The CDR3 region has the DNA TGTGCCAGCAGCCAGACAGGGGGGGACAATGAGCAGTTCTTC.

This CDR3 is CASSAQQGEKLFF. CDR3 nucleotides: TGCGCCAGCAGCGCCCAGCAGGGGGAAAAACTGTTTTTT. This chain connects TRBV4-1 to TRBJ1-4; D perhaps matches TRBD1 (6 bases). This CDR3 has 13 amino acids. V was pared by 5 bases and J by 8 bases, with 12 bases between. Germline CDR1 reads MGHRA; CDR2 reads YSYEKL.

Many counts were recorded for this clonotype. V gene TRBV5-6 combines with J gene TRBJ1-2; D gene ambiguous. The germline V gene has CDR1 SGHDT and CDR2 YYEEEE. CDR3 length equals 13 residues. With 3 bases removed from V and 5 bases from J, the gap between germline ends came to 11 bases. CDR3 residues: CASSSQLQYGYTF. The CDR3, as DNA: TGTGCCAGCAGCTCCCAACTTCAATATGGCTACACCTTC.

Ten or more counts support this clonotype. CDR3 loop: CSAKASGRTNQETQYF. In DNA, the CDR3 is TGCAGTGCTAAGGCTAGCGGGCGAACTAATCAAGAGACCCAGTACTTC. The rearrangement uses TRBV20-1 and TRBJ2-5; 8 positions match TRBD2. Germline CDR1 and CDR2: DFQATT and SNEGSKA (reference sequence). V dropped 4 bases and J dropped 2; count of bases not matched to a gene: 12. The CDR3 covers 16 residues.

In its sample, this clonotype was seen many times. This chain joins TRBV13 and TRBJ2-5; unclear D gene. The CDR3 spans 13 residues. The germline V gene has CDR1 PRHDT and CDR2 FYEKMQ (reference sequence). Trimming removed 0 bases from V and 3 bases from J, with 5 bases in between. This chain's CDR3 is CASSLGQEETQYF. The CDR3 nucleotides read TGTGCCAGCAGCTTAGGGCAGGAAGAGACCCAGTACTTC.

The CDR3 DNA follows: TGCGCCAGCAGCTTCGGAGGAGAAAATGGCTACACCTTC. It encodes CASSFGGENGYTF. The V and J genes are TRBV5-1 and TRBJ1-2; D gene unclear. V shed 2 bases and J shed 6 bases, with 11 bases lying between them. The germline V gene has CDR1 SGHRS and CDR2 YFSETQ. The CDR3 is 13 amino acids.

This chain connects TRBV30 to TRBJ1-1; tentative D call: TRBD1 (5 bases). This CDR3 has 13 amino acids. V was cut by 2 bases and J by 3 bases, with 10 bases left in between. Germline CDR1 is GTSNPN and CDR2 is SVGIG (reference sequence). The CDR3 loop is CAWSQGAYTEAFF. Written as DNA, the CDR3 is TGTGCCTGGAGTCAAGGGGCTTACACTGAAGCTTTCTTT.

This clonotype was recorded at least ten times. The chain recombines TRBV11-3 with TRBJ2-3, with unresolved D. Per germline, CDR1 SGHNT and CDR2 YENEEA. The CDR3 length is 13 residues. The V end lost 6 bases, the J end lost 2 bases, and 9 bases lay between the germline ends. CDR3 residues: CASSGAITDTQYF. The CDR3 region has the DNA TGTGCCAGCAGTGGAGCGATCACAGATACGCAGTATTTT. Using reference TRBV11-3 and TRBJ2-3 for the parts outside the CDR3, the full variable domain is EAGVVQSPRYKIIEKKQPVAFWCNPISGHNTLYWYLQNLGQGPELLIRYENEEAVDDSQLPKDRFSAERLKGVDSTLKIQPAELGDSAVYLCASSGAITDTQYFGPGTRLTVL.

V gene TRBV20-1 combines with J gene TRBJ1-1, with D uncertain. Per the germline V gene, CDR1 is DFQATT and CDR2 is SNEGSKA (reference sequence). The CDR3 extends over 11 amino acids. V shed 3 bases and J shed 6 bases, with 8 bases lying between them. CDR3 loop: CSASPTSEAFF. Here the CDR3 DNA reads TGCAGTGCTAGCCCGACTTCTGAAGCTTTCTTT.

This clonotype appeared a few times. The rearrangement joins TRBV7-9 to TRBJ2-7, with 7 bases that match TRBD1. After removal of 5 bases from V and 2 bases from J, the junction contained 6 bases not matched to a gene. The CDR3 contains 14 residues. Germline V gene data show CDR1 as SEHNR and CDR2 as FQNEAQ (reference sequence). CDR3 in amino acids: CASSIRDSTYEQYF. The CDR3 DNA sequence: TGTGCCAGCAGCATACGGGACAGCACCTACGAGCAGTACTTC.

The rearrangement joins TRBV19 to TRBJ1-2, with a possible D match to TRBD1 (6 bases). In germline, CDR1 is LNHDA, CDR2 SQIVND (reference sequence). CDR3 length equals 12 residues. The V end lost 6 bases, the J end lost 3 bases, and 8 bases lay between the germline ends. CDR3 sequence: CASSGQYYGYTF. DNA for the CDR3: TGTGCCAGTAGCGGACAGTACTATGGCTACACCTTC.